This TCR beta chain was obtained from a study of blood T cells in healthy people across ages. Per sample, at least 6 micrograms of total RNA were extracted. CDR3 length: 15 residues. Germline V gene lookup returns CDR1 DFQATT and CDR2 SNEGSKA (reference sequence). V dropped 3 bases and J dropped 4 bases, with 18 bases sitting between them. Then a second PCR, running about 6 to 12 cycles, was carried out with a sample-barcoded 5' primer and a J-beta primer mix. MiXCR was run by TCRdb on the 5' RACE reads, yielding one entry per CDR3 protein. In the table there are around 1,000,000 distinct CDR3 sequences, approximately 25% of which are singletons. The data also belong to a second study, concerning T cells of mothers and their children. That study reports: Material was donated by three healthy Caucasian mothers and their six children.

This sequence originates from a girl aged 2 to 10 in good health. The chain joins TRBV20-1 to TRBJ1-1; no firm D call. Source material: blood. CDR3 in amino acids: CSASWSLGLSTEAFF. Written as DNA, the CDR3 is TGCAGTGCTAGTTGGTCCCTCGGGCTATCCACTGAAGCTTTCTTT.